A selection of T cell receptor beta chains follows, all from one sample in a study of vaccination and CD4 T cells after COVID-19. TCRdb recomputed calls from the PCR reads with MiXCR, one row per CDR3 protein. There are under 20,000 distinct CDR3 sequences in the sample; around 52% occur only once, and approximately 17% lies in the top ten. These receptors have no known antigen. The source material was CD4+ T cells from blood, cultured in vitro, sampled about 7 months after SARS-CoV-2 vaccination. Every receptor here comes from a human donor who had recovered from COVID-19. Each CDR3 is given with its conserved first and last residue. The order of the fields is J gene, V gene, clone size, D gene, CDR3 DNA, CDR3 protein. D genes are given only for firm matches. Expanded clones get a size class; other rows say once, few or many, or leave the size out.

TRBJ1-5 TRBV15 few - TGTGCCACCAGCACCCAGAGTAATCAGCCCCAGCATTTT CATSTQSNQPQHF
TRBJ2-4 TRBV20-1 once TRBD2 TGCAGTGCCCCTGACCGGGGGGTCAAAAACATTCAGTACTTC CSAPDRGVKNIQYF
TRBJ2-1 TRBV7-6 - - TGTGCCAGCAGCTCCTACAAGGGGAGCTCCTACAATGAGCAGTTCTTC CASSSYKGSSYNEQFF
TRBJ1-2 TRBV20-1 medium-sized - TGCAGTGCTAGAGATCAAAGGGGAATCACTGGCTACACCTTC CSARDQRGITGYTF
TRBJ2-3 TRBV20-1 - TRBD2 TGCAGTGCTAGACCGATGACTAGCGGGAGGACAGATACGCAGTATTTT CSARPMTSGRTDTQYF
TRBJ2-2 TRBV7-3 - TRBD2 TGTGCCAGCAGCCCGACTAGCGGGAGGGCCCCCGGGGAGCTGTTTTTT CASSPTSGRAPGELFF
TRBJ1-2 TRBV7-9 - - TGTGCCAGCAGCACCTGGGCAGGCGACCTATCTGGCTACACCTTC CASSTWAGDLSGYTF
TRBJ1-1 TRBV20-1 - - TGCAGTGCTAGATATATACTTGTGGATACTGAAGCTTTCTTT CSARYILVDTEAFF
TRBJ1-2 TRBV20-1 medium-sized - TGCAGTGCTGATCCCGGGCAGAACTATGGCTACACCTTC CSADPGQNYGYTF
TRBJ2-5 TRBV5-1 - - TGCGCCAGCAGACCTCGACAGCTCCAAGAGACCCAGTACTTC CASRPRQLQETQYF
TRBJ2-5 TRBV6-2/TRBV6-3 - - TGTGCCAGCAGTTCTCGAGACGGGGACGGGGGGACCCAGTACTTC CASSSRDGDGGTQYF
TRBJ1-6 TRBV4-1 once TRBD1 TGCGCCAGCAGCCAACCGGGACAGGGGGACTCACCCCTCCACTTT CASSQPGQGDSPLHF
TRBJ2-5 TRBV2 - - TGTGCCAGCAATAGGTTTTTAGAGACCCAGTACTTC CASNRFLETQYF
TRBJ1-2 TRBV20-1 - - TGCAATGCTAGCCCACAATCGGGATACTATGGCTACACCTTC CNASPQSGYYGYTF
TRBJ2-1 TRBV6-1 - TRBD2 TGTGCCAGCAGTGAACAACTAGCGACGGGTGAGCAGTTCTTC CASSEQLATGEQFF
TRBJ2-5 TRBV18 - TRBD2 TGTGCCAGCTCACCTGGGACTAGCGGGGAGACCCAGTACTTC CASSPGTSGETQYF
TRBJ1-1 TRBV7-3 - - TGTGCCAGCAGCTTAAACGGGAACACTGAAGCTTTCTTT CASSLNGNTEAFF
TRBJ1-6 TRBV11-2 - - TGTGCCAGCAGCTTGGCCCCCTGGGCCAGGGGTTCACCCCTCCACTTT CASSLAPWARGSPLHF
TRBJ2-7 TRBV7-8 - - TGTGCCAGCAGCTCCCAAGCTAGCGCCAATGTCGAGCAGTACTTC CASSSQASANVEQYF